This TCR beta chain was identified during a study of blood T cells in healthy people across ages (dated by TCRdb to 2013 to 2016). In the study overall: In model experiments, roughly one uniquely barcoded TCR beta cDNA molecule per two T cells was captured by template switching. Two additional independent replicas of 1 million unique cDNA reads from the same blood draw were analyzed for two donors (one aged 18 to 29 and one aged 80 or older). Age-related changes in TCR beta repertoire diversity were measured in the study by deep sequencing normalized with unique cDNA molecular identifiers. Donors of different ages were randomly distributed across sequencing lanes to avoid experimental bias. Donors were grouped into four age groups: young (average 16 years), middle-aged (around 39), aged (about 59) and long-lived (approximately 81). Broad study findings and their caveats: There was a strong correlation between observed TCR beta diversity and the percentage of naive T cells measured by flow cytometry. Because profiling used bulk unsorted PBMCs, naive and antigen-experienced compartments could not be compared conclusively. Observed TCR beta diversity per million T cells fell roughly linearly with age, and a significant reduction was already apparent by age about 36. Estimates of total diversity based on one million sequenced T cells were considered lower bounds and underestimates. Donor CMV infection status was unknown, potentially confounding age-related changes in expanded clonotypes. Compared with the aged group, the long-lived group had more naive CD4+ T cells, fewer expanded clones and increased TCR diversity, a pattern suggesting age selection.

Library preparation employed 5' RACE. Sequencer: Illumina HiSeq 2500. A second roughly 7 to 11 cycle PCR used a sample-barcoded 5' primer and a J-beta primer mix. A unique molecular identifier was introduced onto each TCR beta cDNA molecule by a template-switch 5' adaptor carrying 12 random nucleotides. At least 2.5 million CDR3-containing paired-end reads were obtained from each sample. All of the RNA was converted into first-strand cDNA using the Mint cDNA synthesis kit, with a TRBC-specific oligonucleotide serving as the primer. Following uracil-DNA glycosylase treatment, a first 18-cycle PCR with universal primers M1SS and BC2_uni_R was performed on all cDNA. The original pipeline was this. For normalization, 1 million high-quality reads, each with a distinct molecular identifier, were randomly selected from each sample. Reads sharing molecular identifiers were discarded rather than binned into consensus sequences. CDR3 identification, clonotype clustering and error correction used MiTCR with a Q25 quality threshold and the strictest error-elimination algorithm. A nonparametric unseen species model with Euler transformation was used to estimate a lower bound on total TCR beta diversity. The public reads were run again by TCRdb, first through fastp at Q25 and then through MiXCR, and only productive beta chains were kept. Every CDR3 protein is listed once, alongside the most common genes and DNA of its rows. In this record, the V and J calls reflect TCRdb's handling and not the investigators' own analysis. The sample includes about 570,000 distinct CDR3 sequences, with 25% to 30% observed a single time. The ten largest clones take up about 18% of the sample.

In the germline V gene, CDR1 corresponds to SGHRS and CDR2 to YFSETQ. From the cysteine through the phenylalanine, the CDR3 covers 14 amino acids. Just CDR3 DNA is preserved here, 42 bases in frame from base 1. For this clonotype: Its specific antigen is unknown. No base quality values were provided; no much bigger clone lies one nucleotide off.

Systemically healthy Caucasian individuals from Russia, 39 in total and aged about 6 to 100 years, were included as donors. Each donor gave around 9.8 milliliters of peripheral blood, collected into EDTA-treated Vacutainer tubes. Ficoll-Paque density-gradient centrifugation was used to isolate PBMCs, with at least 7 million obtained per sample. Total RNA, at least 6 micrograms per sample, was extracted from PBMCs with Trizol reagent. Naive CD45RAhigh/CD27high T cell percentages were measured by flow cytometry on a PBMC aliquot from every donor. Sequences were obtained from blood. Here the chain combines TRBV5-1 and TRBJ2-5; a tentative D call is TRBD2 (6 bases match). Judging by the DNA end, TRBJ2-1 fits better; the J call may be wrong. This TCR derives from a woman aged 65 to 85 in good health. The DNA is TGCGCCAGCAGCTTTAGCGGAACAGGAGATGAGCAGTTCTTC. It codes for CASSFSGTGDEQFF.